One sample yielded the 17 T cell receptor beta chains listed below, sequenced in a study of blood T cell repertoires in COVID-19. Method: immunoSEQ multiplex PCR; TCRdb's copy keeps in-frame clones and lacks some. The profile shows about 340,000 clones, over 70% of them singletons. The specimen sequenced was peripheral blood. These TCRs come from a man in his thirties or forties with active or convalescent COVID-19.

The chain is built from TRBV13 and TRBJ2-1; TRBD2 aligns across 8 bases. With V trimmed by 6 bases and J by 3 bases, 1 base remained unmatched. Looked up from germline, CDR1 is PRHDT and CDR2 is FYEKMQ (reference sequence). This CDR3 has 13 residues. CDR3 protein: CASSLAGYNEQFF. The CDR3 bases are TGTGCCAGCAGTCTAGCGGGCTACAATGAGCAGTTCTTC.

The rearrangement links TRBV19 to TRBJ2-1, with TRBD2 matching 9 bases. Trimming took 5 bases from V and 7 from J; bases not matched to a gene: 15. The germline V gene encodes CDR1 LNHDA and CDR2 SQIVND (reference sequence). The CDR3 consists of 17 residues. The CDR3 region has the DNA TGTGCCAGTAGTTCCGGGACTAGCAACCTGGTCCTGAATGAGCAGTTCTTC. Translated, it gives CASSSGTSNLVLNEQFF.

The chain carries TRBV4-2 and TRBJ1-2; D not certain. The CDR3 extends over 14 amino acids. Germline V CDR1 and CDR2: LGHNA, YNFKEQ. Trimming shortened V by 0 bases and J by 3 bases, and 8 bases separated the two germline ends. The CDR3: CASSQDVADYGYTF. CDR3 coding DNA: TGTGCCAGCAGCCAAGATGTGGCGGACTATGGCTACACCTTC.

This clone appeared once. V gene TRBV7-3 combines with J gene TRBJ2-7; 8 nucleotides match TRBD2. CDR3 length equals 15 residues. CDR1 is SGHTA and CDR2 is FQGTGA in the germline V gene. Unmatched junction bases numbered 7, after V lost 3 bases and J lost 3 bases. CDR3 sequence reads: CASSFTSGPYYEQYF. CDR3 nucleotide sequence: TGTGCCAGCAGCTTCACTAGCGGTCCTTACTACGAGCAGTACTTC.

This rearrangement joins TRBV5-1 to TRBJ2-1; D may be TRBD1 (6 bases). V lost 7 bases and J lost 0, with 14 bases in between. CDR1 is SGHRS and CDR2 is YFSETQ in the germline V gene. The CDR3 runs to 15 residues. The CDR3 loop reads CASGSQGSSYNEQFF. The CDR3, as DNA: TGCGCCAGCGGGTCACAGGGAAGCTCCTACAATGAGCAGTTCTTC.

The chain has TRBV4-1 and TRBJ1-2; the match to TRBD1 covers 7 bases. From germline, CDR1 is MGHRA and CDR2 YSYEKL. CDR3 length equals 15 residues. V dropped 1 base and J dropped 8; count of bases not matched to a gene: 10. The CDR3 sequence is CASSQVGGRGVGYTF. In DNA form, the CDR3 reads TGCGCCAGCAGCCAAGTAGGGGGCAGGGGAGTGGGCTACACCTTC.

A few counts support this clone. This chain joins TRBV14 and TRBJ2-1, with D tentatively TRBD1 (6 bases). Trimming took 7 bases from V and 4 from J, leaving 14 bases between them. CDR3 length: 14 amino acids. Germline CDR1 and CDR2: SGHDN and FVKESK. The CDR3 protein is CASTRDTLYNEQFF. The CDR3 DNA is TGTGCCAGCACCAGGGACACCCTTTACAATGAGCAGTTCTTC.

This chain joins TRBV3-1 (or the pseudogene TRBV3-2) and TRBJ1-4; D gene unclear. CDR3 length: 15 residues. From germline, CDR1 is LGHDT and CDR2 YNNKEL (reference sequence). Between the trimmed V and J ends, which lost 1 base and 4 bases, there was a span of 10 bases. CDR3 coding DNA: TGTGCCAGCAGCCAAGTGGGGAGCCGTAATGAAAAACTGTTTTTT. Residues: CASSQVGSRNEKLFF.

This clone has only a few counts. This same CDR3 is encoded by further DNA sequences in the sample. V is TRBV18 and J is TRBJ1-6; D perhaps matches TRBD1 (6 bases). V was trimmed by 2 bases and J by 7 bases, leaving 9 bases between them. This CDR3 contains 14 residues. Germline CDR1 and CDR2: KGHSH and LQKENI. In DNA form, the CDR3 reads TGTGCCAGCTCACCAGGGCAGGGGAATTCACCCCTCCACTTT. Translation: CASSPGQGNSPLHF.

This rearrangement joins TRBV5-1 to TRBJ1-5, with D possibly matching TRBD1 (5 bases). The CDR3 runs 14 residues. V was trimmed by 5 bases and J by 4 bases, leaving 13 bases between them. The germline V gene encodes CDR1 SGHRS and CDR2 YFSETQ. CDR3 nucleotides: TGCGCCAGCAGTCCCGACAGTGGGAATCAGCCCCAGCATTTT. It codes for CASSPDSGNQPQHF.

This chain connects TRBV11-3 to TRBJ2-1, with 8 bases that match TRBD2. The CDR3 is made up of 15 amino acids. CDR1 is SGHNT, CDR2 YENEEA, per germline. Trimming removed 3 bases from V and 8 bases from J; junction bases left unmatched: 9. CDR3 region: CASSLRGTSGDEQFF. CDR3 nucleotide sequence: TGTGCCAGCAGCTTGAGAGGGACTAGTGGAGATGAGCAGTTCTTC.

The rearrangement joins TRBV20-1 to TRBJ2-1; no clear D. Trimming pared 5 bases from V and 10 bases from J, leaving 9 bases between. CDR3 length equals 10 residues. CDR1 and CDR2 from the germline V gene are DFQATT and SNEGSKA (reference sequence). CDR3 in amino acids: CSAVRGEQFF. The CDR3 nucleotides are TGCAGTGCTGTTCGTGGCGAGCAGTTCTTC.

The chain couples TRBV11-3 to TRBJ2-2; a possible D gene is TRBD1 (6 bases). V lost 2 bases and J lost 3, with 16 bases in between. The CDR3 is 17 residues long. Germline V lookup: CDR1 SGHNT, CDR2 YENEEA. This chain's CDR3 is CASSLYRTVRHTGELFF. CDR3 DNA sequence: TGTGCCAGCAGCTTATATCGGACAGTCCGTCACACCGGGGAGCTGTTTTTT. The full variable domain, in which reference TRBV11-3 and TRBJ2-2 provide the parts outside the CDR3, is EAGVVQSPRYKIIEKKQPVAFWCNPISGHNTLYWYLQNLGQGPELLIRYENEEAVDDSQLPKDRFSAERLKGVDSTLKIQPAELGDSAVYLCASSLYRTVRHTGELFFGEGSRLTVL.

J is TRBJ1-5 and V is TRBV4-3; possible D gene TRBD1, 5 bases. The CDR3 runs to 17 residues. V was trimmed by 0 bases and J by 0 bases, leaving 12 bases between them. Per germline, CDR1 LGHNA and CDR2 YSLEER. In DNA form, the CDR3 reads TGCGCCAGCAGCCAAGAGGGGCCAGGGTCTAGCAATCAGCCCCAGCATTTT. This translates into CASSQEGPGSSNQPQHF.

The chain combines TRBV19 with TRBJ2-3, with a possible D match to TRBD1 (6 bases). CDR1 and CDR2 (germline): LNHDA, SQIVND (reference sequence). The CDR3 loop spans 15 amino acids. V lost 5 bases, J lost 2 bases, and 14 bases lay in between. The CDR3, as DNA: TGTGCCAGTAGTGTCCGGGACATCGCCACAGATACGCAGTATTTT. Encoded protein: CASSVRDIATDTQYF.

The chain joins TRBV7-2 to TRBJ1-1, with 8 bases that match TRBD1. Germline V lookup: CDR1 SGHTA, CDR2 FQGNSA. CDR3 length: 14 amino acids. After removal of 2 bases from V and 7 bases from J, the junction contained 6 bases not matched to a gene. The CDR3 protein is CASSLSWDRYEAFF. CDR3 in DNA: TGTGCCAGCAGCTTAAGTTGGGACAGGTATGAAGCTTTCTTT.

CDR3 bases: TGTGCCAGCAGCCAAGGGCGGGCTGGCTACACCTTC. This translates into CASSQGRAGYTF. The chain uses TRBV3-1 (or the pseudogene TRBV3-2) and TRBJ1-2; D unclear. With 1 base removed from V and 7 bases from J, the gap between germline ends came to 7 bases. CDR3 length: 12 residues. Germline values: CDR1 LGHDT, CDR2 YNNKEL (reference sequence).